What follows describes a single T cell receptor (beta chain). Methods used by the authors: Reference gene primer amplification gave nucleated cell count estimates. Libraries were prepared by immunoSEQ multiplex PCR; TCRdb keeps only in-frame clonotypes and omits some of them. V and J calls and clone size come straight from that table; D and trimming were deduced from the DNA. The sample lists 150,000 to 200,000 clones, about 80% occurring once. Germline-derived CDR1 and CDR2 are MNHEY and SVGAGI. There are 15 residues in the CDR3. Deletions cut 0 bases from V and 6 bases from J, with 13 bases between. This sample is part of a study of blood T cell repertoires in COVID-19. Recruitment covered about two dozen US areas and drew participants whose ages spanned about 18 to 90 years. Self-reported history from a screening survey and questionnaire set each donor's cohort.

The receptor was isolated from a woman aged 55-75 years who had recovered from COVID-19. Sequenced: PBMCs or T cells enriched from blood (not recorded which). The rearrangement joins TRBV6-5 to TRBJ2-3; D is undetermined. The CDR3 coding sequence is TGTGCCAGCAGTTACTCCCCAGATACCAGGGATACGCAGTATTTT. It translates to CASSYSPDTRDTQYF.